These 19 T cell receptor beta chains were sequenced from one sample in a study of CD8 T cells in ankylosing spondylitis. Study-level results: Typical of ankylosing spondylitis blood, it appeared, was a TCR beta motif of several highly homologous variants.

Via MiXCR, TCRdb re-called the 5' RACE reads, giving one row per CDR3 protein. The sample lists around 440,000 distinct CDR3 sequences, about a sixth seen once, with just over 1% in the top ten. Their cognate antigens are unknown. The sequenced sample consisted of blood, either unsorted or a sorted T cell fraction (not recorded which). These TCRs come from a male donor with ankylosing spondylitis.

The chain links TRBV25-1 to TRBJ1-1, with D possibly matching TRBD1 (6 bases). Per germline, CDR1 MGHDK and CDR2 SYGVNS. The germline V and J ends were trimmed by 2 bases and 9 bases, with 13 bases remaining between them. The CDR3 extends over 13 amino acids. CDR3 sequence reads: CASSEGGTPKAFF. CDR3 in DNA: TGTGCCAGCAGTGAAGGCGGGACACCTAAAGCTTTCTTT.

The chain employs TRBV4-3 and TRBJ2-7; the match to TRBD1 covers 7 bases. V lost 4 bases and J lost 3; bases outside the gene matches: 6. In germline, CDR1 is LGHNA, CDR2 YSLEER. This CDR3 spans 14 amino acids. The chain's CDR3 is CASSPQTGNYEQYF. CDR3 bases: TGCGCCAGCAGCCCCCAGACAGGGAACTACGAGCAGTACTTC.

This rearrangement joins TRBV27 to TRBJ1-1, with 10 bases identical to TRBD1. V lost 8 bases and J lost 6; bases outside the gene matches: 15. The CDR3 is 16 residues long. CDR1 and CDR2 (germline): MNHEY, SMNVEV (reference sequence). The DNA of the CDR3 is TGTGCCAGCCAGTTAGGGACAGGGGTCCCTAGGGCTGAAGCTTTCTTT. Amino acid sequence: CASQLGTGVPRAEAFF.

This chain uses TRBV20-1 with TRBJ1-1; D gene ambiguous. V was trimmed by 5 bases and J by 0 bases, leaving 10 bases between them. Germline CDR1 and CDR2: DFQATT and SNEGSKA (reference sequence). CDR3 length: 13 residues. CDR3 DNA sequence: TGCAGTGCTTCTAGGGTGGTGAACACTGAAGCTTTCTTT. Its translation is CSASRVVNTEAFF.

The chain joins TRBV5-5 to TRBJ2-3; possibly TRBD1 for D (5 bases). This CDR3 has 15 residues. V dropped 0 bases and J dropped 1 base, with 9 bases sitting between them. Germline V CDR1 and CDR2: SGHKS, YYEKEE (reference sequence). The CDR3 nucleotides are TGTGCCAGCAGCTTGGAGGGGATAGGCACAGATACGCAGTATTTT. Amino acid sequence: CASSLEGIGTDTQYF. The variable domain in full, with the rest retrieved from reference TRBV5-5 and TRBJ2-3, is DAGVTQSPTHLIKTRGQQVTLRCSPISGHKSVSWYQQVLGQGPQFIFQYYEKEERGRGNFPDRFSARQFPNYSSELNVNALLLGDSALYLCASSLEGIGTDTQYFGPGTRLTVL.

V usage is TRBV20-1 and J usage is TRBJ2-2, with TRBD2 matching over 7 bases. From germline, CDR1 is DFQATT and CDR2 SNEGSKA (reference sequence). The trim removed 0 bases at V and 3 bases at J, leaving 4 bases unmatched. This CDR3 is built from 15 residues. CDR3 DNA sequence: TGCAGTGCTAGAGATCTCGGGGGGTACACCGGGGAGCTGTTTTTT. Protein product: CSARDLGGYTGELFF.

The CDR3: CASSPDSWTEAFF. The CDR3, as DNA: TGTGCCAGCAGCCCGGACAGTTGGACTGAAGCTTTCTTT. The chain combines TRBV5-6 with TRBJ1-1; D is possibly TRBD1 (6 bases). The V gene lost 4 bases and the J gene lost 5 bases, with 12 bases spanning the gap. The germline CDR1 and CDR2 sequences are SGHDT and YYEEEE. CDR3 length equals 13 residues.

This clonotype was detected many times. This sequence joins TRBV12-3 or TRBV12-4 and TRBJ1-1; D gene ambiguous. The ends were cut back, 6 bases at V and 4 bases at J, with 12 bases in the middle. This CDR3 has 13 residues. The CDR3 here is CASSTSFRTEAFF. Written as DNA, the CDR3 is TGTGCCAGCAGCACCAGTTTTCGCACTGAAGCTTTCTTT.

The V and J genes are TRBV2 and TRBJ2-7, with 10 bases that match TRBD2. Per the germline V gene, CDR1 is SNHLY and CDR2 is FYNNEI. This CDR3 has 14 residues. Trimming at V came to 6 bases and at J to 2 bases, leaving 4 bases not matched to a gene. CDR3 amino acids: CASREREGTYEQYF. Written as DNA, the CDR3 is TGTGCCAGCAGGGAGCGGGAGGGTACCTACGAGCAGTACTTC.

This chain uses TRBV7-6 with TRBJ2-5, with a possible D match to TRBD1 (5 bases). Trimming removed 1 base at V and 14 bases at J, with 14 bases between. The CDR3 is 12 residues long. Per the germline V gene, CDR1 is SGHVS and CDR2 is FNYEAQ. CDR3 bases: TGTGCCAGCAGCTTAGTGGGGCCCGACAGATACTTC. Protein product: CASSLVGPDRYF.

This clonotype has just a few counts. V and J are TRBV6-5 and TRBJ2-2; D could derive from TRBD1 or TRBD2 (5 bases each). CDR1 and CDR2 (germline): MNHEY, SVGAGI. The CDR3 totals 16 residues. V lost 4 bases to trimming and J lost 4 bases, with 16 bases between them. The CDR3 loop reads CASSFREGSLTGELFF. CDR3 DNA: TGTGCCAGCAGTTTCCGTGAGGGGTCCCTCACCGGGGAGCTGTTTTTT.

CDR3 DNA sequence: TGTGCCACCAGGGGGACTAGCGATTTCACAGATACGCAGTATTTT. It specifies CATRGTSDFTDTQYF. The chain links TRBV15 to TRBJ2-3; the match to TRBD2 covers 10 bases. The CDR3 is made up of 15 amino acids. Per germline, CDR1 LNHNV and CDR2 YYDKDF (reference sequence). V lost 6 bases and J lost 2; bases outside the gene matches: 5.

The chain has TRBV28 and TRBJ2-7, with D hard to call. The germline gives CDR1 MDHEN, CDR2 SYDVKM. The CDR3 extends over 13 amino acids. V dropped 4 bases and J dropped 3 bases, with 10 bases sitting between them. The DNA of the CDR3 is TGTGCCAGCAGTTCCGCCCCCCTCTACGAGCAGTACTTC. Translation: CASSSAPLYEQYF.

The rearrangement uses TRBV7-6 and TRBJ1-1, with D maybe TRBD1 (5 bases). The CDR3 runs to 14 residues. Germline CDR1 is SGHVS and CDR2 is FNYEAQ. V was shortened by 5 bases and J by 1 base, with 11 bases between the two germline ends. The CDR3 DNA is TGTGCCAGCAGCCAGTCTGGACAGAACACTGAAGCTTTCTTT. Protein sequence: CASSQSGQNTEAFF.

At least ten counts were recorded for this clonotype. The CDR3 DNA follows: TGTGCCAGCAGTTTGGGGTTTGGGGGAGGGAACAATCAGCCCCAGCATTTT. Translation gives CASSLGFGGGNNQPQHF. V usage is TRBV12-3 or TRBV12-4 and J usage is TRBJ1-5, with a tentative D call TRBD1 (5 bases). Trimming took 3 bases from V and 3 from J, leaving 18 bases between them. The CDR3 extends over 17 amino acids.

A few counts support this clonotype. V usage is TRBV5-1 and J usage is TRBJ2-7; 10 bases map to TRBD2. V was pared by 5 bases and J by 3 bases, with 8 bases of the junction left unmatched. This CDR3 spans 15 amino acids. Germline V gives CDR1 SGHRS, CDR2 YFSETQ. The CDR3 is CASRVGTSDVYEQYF. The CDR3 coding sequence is TGCGCCAGCAGGGTCGGGACTAGCGACGTCTACGAGCAGTACTTC.

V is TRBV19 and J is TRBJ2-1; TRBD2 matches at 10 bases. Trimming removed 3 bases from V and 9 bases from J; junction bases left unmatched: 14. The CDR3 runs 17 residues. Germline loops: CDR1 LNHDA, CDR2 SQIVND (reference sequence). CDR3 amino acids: CASSMIYLAGESGEQFF. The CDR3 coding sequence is TGTGCCAGTAGTATGATTTACCTAGCGGGAGAAAGCGGTGAGCAGTTCTTC.

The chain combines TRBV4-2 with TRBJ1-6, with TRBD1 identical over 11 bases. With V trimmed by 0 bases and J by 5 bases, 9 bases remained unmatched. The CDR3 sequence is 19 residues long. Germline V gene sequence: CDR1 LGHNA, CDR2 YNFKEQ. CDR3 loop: CASSQDRDRGIKDNSPLHF. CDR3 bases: TGTGCCAGCAGCCAAGATCGGGACAGGGGGATTAAGGATAATTCACCCCTCCACTTT.

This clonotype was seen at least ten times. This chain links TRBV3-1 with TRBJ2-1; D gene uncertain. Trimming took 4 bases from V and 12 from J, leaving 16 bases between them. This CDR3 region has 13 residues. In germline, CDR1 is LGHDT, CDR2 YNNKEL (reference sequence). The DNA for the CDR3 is TGTGCCAGCAGCCTCAAGATCGGCATTCGGCAGTTCTTC. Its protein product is CASSLKIGIRQFF.